This T cell receptor (beta chain) stems from a study of T cells in Graves' hyperthyroidism and ophthalmopathy. It was RNA transcripts that yielded the amplified TCR beta CDR3 regions. HTBI primers were employed in a first-round RT-PCR of the TCR CDR3. TCRdb re-derived calls from the multiplex PCR reads in MiXCR, one entry per CDR3 protein. The table has over 700,000 distinct CDR3 sequences, 38% seen once. Each patient was aged 18 to 65 and had newly diagnosed hyperthyroidism of under 2 months' duration. Uncontrolled infections, other autoimmune diseases, pregnancy or lactation led to exclusion of patients. Germline V gene lookup returns CDR1 SQVTM and CDR2 ANQGSEA. The CDR3 is made up of 13 amino acids. Trimming took 8 bases from V and 2 from J, leaving 16 bases between them. This clonotype was detected only a few times.

The sequenced sample consisted of blood. This TCR derives from a man between 18 and 29 years old with Graves' hyperthyroidism. The V gene is TRBV29-1, the J gene TRBJ2-7, with D possibly being TRBD1 (6 bases). CDR3 nucleotides: TGCAGCTCCGTCGGGGACACCCCCTACGAGCAGTACTTC. This translates into CSSVGDTPYEQYF.